The 8 T cell receptor beta chains presented below share a single source sample, sequenced in a study of technical replicates of blood from several donors. The table came from immunoSEQ multiplex PCR; TCRdb's copy has only in-frame clones and leaves some out. The repertoire holds 87,000 or so clones, with 92% as singletons. Sequencing was performed on T cells isolated from PBMCs. These receptors were obtained from a human donor in good health.

This clone has just one count. This chain uses TRBV28 with TRBJ2-7; D uncertain. Trimming left V 3 bases short and J 4 bases short, with 16 bases between. The CDR3 is 15 residues long. Looked up from germline, CDR1 is MDHEN and CDR2 is SYDVKM. This chain's CDR3 is CASSLAGLVPYEQYF. CDR3 DNA sequence: TGTGCCAGCAGTTTGGCCGGGTTGGTCCCATACGAGCAGTACTTC.

V usage is TRBV5-1 and J usage is TRBJ2-7; maybe TRBD2 (6 bases). The CDR3 is 16 amino acids. Germline V gene lookup returns CDR1 SGHRS and CDR2 YFSETQ. V was clipped by 0 bases and J by 4 bases, with 17 bases between them. In DNA form, the CDR3 reads TGCGCCAGCAGCTTGGATCTTGGGGGGATCGGGTACGAGCAGTACTTC. This gives the protein CASSLDLGGIGYEQYF. Using reference TRBV5-1 and TRBJ2-7 for the parts outside the CDR3, the full variable domain is KAGVTQTPRYLIKTRGQQVTLSCSPISGHRSVSWYQQTPGQGLQFLFEYFSETQRNKGNFPGRFSGRQFSNSRSEMNVSTLELGDSALYLCASSLDLGGIGYEQYFGPGTRLTVT.

This clone has only one observation. The chain employs TRBV30 and TRBJ1-1; D perhaps matches TRBD1 (6 bases). The CDR3 sequence is 14 residues long. Trimming left V 5 bases short and J 1 base short, with 14 bases between. Germline V gene data show CDR1 as GTSNPN and CDR2 as SVGIG (reference sequence). This chain's CDR3 is CAWVNWTANTEAFF. The CDR3 DNA reads TGTGCCTGGGTAAATTGGACAGCGAACACTGAAGCTTTCTTT.

J is TRBJ2-1 and V is TRBV25-1, with 11 bases identical to TRBD2. This CDR3 has 16 amino acids. V lost 5 bases, J lost 2 bases, and 5 bases stayed unmatched. CDR1 and CDR2 from the germline V gene are MGHDK and SYGVNS. The CDR3 is CASSLLAGGPYNEQFF. As DNA, the CDR3 is TGTGCCAGCAGTCTCTTAGCGGGAGGGCCCTACAATGAGCAGTTCTTC.

The chain couples TRBV2 to TRBJ2-7, with 7 bases identical to TRBD1. The V gene's germline CDR1 is SNHLY and CDR2 FYNNEI. This CDR3 contains 14 residues. V gave up 7 bases and J gave up 4 bases; unmatched junction bases: 10. Here the CDR3 reads CASKGLTGIYEQYF. CDR3 in DNA: TGTGCCAGCAAGGGGCTGACAGGGATTTACGAGCAGTACTTC.

The chain recombines TRBV10-3 with TRBJ2-3; 9 nucleotides align to TRBD1. CDR3 length: 15 residues. The ends lost 8 bases at V and 4 bases at J; junction bases unmatched: 10. CDR1 and CDR2 (germline): ENHRY, SYGVKD. This CDR3 is CAIGQGQGFADTQYF. The CDR3 DNA reads TGTGCCATCGGCCAGGGACAGGGCTTCGCAGATACGCAGTATTTT.

CDR3 protein: CASSQEQGGGNTEAFF. In DNA, the CDR3 is TGTGCCAGCAGCCAAGAACAGGGAGGGGGGAACACTGAAGCTTTCTTT. The chain links TRBV4-2 to TRBJ1-1, with a weak D call TRBD1 (6 bases). Trimming took 0 bases from V and 1 from J, leaving 12 bases between them. CDR1 LGHNA and CDR2 YNFKEQ come from the germline V gene. CDR3 size: 16 residues.

This rearrangement joins TRBV30 to TRBJ2-1, with TRBD1 matching over 12 bases. Trimming took 4 bases from V and 9 from J; bases not matched to a gene: 7. The CDR3 contains 14 residues. The V gene's germline CDR1 is GTSNPN and CDR2 SVGIG (reference sequence). CDR3 protein: CAWTRDRGLGEQFF. DNA of the CDR3: TGTGCCTGGACCCGGGACAGGGGGCTCGGTGAGCAGTTCTTC.